The following is a T cell receptor (beta chain) sequence with its context. How the authors handled the data: Estimates of nucleated cell counts were drawn from the amplification of reference gene primers. Libraries were prepared by immunoSEQ multiplex PCR; TCRdb keeps only in-frame clonotypes and omits some of them. The DNA was the basis for D and trimming; V, J and clone size are from that table. Of roughly 420,000 clones listed, approximately 88% are singletons. Enrolled through a virtual design, the participants were between roughly 18 and 90 years of age and came from under 30 US areas. V lost 8 bases, J lost 0 bases, and 6 bases stayed unmatched. The CDR3 spans 15 residues. Germline CDR1 is MGHDK and CDR2 is SYGVNS. This sample was taken from a study of blood T cell repertoires in COVID-19. The wider study: Collection of acute and convalescent COVID-19 samples took place in the United States, Italy and Spain. The cDNA or gDNA used as material had been derived from T cells, B-cell-depleted T cells, or PBMCs.

Sequencing was performed on PBMCs or T cells enriched from blood (not recorded which). The receptor was derived from a woman aged 25 to 45 with acute COVID-19. V usage is TRBV25-1 and J usage is TRBJ1-4; TRBD1 matches 7 bases. The CDR3 loop reads CASSRTGPTNEKLFF. CDR3 sequence (DNA): TGTGCCAGCTCCCGGACAGGACCAACTAATGAAAAACTGTTTTTT.